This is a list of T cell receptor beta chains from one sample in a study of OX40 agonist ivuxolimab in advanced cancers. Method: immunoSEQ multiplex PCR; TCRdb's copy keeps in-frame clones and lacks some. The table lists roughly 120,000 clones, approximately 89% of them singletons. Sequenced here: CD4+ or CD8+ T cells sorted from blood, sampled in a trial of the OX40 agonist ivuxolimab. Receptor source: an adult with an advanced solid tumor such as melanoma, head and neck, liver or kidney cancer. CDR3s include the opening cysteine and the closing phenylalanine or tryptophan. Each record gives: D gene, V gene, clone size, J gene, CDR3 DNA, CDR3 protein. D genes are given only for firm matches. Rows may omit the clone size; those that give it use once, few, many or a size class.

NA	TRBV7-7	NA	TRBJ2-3	TGTGCTAGCAGCTTAGACCTCGGGGGCACAGATACGCAGTATTTT	CASSLDLGGTDTQYF
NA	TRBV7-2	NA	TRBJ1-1	TGTGCCAGCGCCCGATCGACCGGGAACACTGAAGCTTTCTTT	CASARSTGNTEAFF
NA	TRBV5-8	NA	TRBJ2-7	TGTGCCAGCAGCTTGGGACAGGCCTCCTACGAGCAGTACTTC	CASSLGQASYEQYF
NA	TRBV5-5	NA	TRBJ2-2	TGTGCCAGCAGCTTTTGGCAGGGCGCCCTCGGGGAGCTGTTTTTT	CASSFWQGALGELFF
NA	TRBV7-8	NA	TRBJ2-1	TGTGCCAGCAGCGTACGGAGGGGGTTCTCCTACAATGAGCAGTTCTTC	CASSVRRGFSYNEQFF
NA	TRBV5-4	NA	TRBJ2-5	TGTGCCAGCAGCTTGGTACAGGGAGGGCGAGAGACCCAGTACTTC	CASSLVQGGRETQYF
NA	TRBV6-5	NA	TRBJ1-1	TGTGCCAGCAGTTCCCCAGGGAACACTGAAGCTTTCTTT	CASSSPGNTEAFF
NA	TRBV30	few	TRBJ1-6	TGTGCCTGGAGTGTAAATGGTGAGGATTCCTCCCTCCACTTT	CAWSVNGEDSSLHF
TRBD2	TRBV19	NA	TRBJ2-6	TGTGCCAGTAGTCCAGGGACTAGCCACGGGGCCAACGTCCTGACTTTC	CASSPGTSHGANVLTF
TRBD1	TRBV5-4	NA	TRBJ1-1	TGTGCCAGCAGCTCTACGGACAGGGGCCCCTCGGCTTTCTTT	CASSSTDRGPSAFF
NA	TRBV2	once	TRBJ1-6	TGTGCCAGCAGTGAAGGCCGGGAATCACCCCTCCACTTT	CASSEGRESPLHF
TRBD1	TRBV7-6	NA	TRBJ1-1	TGTGCCAGCAGCCTGACAGGGGTCACTGAAGCTTTCTTT	CASSLTGVTEAFF
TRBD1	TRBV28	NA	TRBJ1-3	TGTGCCAGCAGTTTGAGTTACAGGGGCAGCTCTGGAAACACCATATATTTT	CASSLSYRGSSGNTIYF
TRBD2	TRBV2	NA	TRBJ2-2	TGTGCCAGCAGCCCTTCGGCGGGGGGCTACGGGGAGCTGTTTTTT	CASSPSAGGYGELFF
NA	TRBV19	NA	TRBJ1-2	TGTGCCAGCAGTAAGAGGAGGACCCTAGGCTACACCTTC	CASSKRRTLGYTF
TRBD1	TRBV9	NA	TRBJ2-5	TGTGCCAGCAGCCGTCCCGGGACAGGGTCGACGGAAGGGACCCAGTACTTC	CASSRPGTGSTEGTQYF
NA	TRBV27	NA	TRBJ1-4	TGTGCCAGCAGTTTTTCCGGGAGGACTAATGAAAAACTGTTTTTT	CASSFSGRTNEKLFF
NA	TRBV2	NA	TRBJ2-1	TGTGCCAGCAGTGTTGACAGGAATGAGCAGTTCTTC	CASSVDRNEQFF
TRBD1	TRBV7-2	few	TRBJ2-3	TGTGCCAGCAGCCGACCCCTGGACAGGGGGAGCCCAGATACGCAGTATTTT	CASSRPLDRGSPDTQYF
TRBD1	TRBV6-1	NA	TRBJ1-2	TGTGCCAGCAGTAGACAGGGGACTAACTATGGCTACACCTTC	CASSRQGTNYGYTF
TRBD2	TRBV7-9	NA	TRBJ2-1	TGTGCCAGCAGCTTAGTAAGCGGGATTCCGCCTTATGAGCAGTTCTTC	CASSLVSGIPPYEQFF
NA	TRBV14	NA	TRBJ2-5	TGTGCCAGCAGCCAACGGGTGACGGGCCAAGAGACCCAGTACTTC	CASSQRVTGQETQYF
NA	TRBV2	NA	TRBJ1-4	TGTGCCAGCAGGGGACCGGGATCCGGTGAAAAACTGTTTTTT	CASRGPGSGEKLFF
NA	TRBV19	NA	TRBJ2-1	TGTGCCAGTAGTATAGACCCTGTCTACAATGAGCAGTTCTTC	CASSIDPVYNEQFF
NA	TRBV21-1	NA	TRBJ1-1	TGTGCCAGCAGCAGCAGGACAGGGGTAGCGGGCACTGAAGCTTTCTTT	CASSSRTGVAGTEAFF
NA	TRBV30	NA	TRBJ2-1	TGTGCCTGGGGAGTTGGTGGGAGGGGGCCGTTGTACAATGAGCAGTTCTTC	CAWGVGGRGPLYNEQFF
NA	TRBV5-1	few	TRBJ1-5	TGCGCCAGCAGCTTACAGACATCTCTTAGCAATCAGCCCCAGCATTTT	CASSLQTSLSNQPQHF
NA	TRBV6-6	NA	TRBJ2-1	TGTGCCAGCAGTTACTCGAGTATGTATGAGCAGTTCTTC	CASSYSSMYEQFF
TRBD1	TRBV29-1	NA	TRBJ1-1	TGCAGCGTTATGACAGGGGGGGTATCTAAAGCTTTCTTT	CSVMTGGVSKAFF
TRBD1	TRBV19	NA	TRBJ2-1	TGTGCCAGTAGCTTCCTTACAGGGGATTACAATGAGCAGTTCTTC	CASSFLTGDYNEQFF
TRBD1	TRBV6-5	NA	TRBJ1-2	TGTGCCAGCAGCCCTCCGGGACAGGGGGCGCGAGGCTACACCTTC	CASSPPGQGARGYTF
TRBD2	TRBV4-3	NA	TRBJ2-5	TGCGCCAGCAGCCAAGGGACTAGCGGGCTCCAAGAGACCCAGTACTTC	CASSQGTSGLQETQYF
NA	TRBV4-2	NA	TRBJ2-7	TGTGCCAGCAGCCAAGGAGGGGCGTTAAGCTCCTACGAGCAGTACTTC	CASSQGGALSSYEQYF
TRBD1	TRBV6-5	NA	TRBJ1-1	TGTGCCAGCAGAGGACAGGGGGCTGGCGACACTGAAGCTTTCTTT	CASRGQGAGDTEAFF
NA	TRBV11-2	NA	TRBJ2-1	TGTGCCAGCAGCTCGTCATCGAACAATGAGCAGTTCTTC	CASSSSSNNEQFF
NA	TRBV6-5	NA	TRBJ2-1	TGTGCCACCTCGATAGTGGTGGATGGAGAGCAGTTCTTC	CATSIVVDGEQFF
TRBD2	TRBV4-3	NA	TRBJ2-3	TGCGCCAGCAGCCAATTCCTAGCCGGGAGGACCACAGATACGCAGTATTTT	CASSQFLAGRTTDTQYF
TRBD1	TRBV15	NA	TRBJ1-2	TGTGCCACCAGCGGAGCCAAGGAGGGAGGGGGCCGGATTGGTGGCTACACCTTC	CATSGAKEGGGRIGGYTF
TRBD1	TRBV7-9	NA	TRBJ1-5	TGTGCCAGCAGCTCCTACAGGGGAAGCAATCAGCCCCAGCATTTT	CASSSYRGSNQPQHF
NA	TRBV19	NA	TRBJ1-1	TGTGCCAGTAGTTTCAGGGGCCGGGACACTGAAGCTTTCTTT	CASSFRGRDTEAFF
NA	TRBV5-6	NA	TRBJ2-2	TGTGCCAGCAGCTTGTCGGACAGGAACACCGGGGAGCTGTTTTTT	CASSLSDRNTGELFF
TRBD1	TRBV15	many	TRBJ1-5	TGTGCCACCAGCAGAGATTTTGGGGACAGGGCAAATCAGCCCCAGCATTTT	CATSRDFGDRANQPQHF
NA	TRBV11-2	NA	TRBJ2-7	TGTGCCAGCAGCCCCCACTACGAGCAGTACTTC	CASSPHYEQYF
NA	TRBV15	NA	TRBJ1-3	TGTGCCACCAGCAGAGGGGGAAACCTAATCTCTGGAAACACCATATATTTT	CATSRGGNLISGNTIYF
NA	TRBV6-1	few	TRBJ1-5	TGTGCCAGCAGTGAACAGGGCCTTAATCAGCCCCAGCATTTT	CASSEQGLNQPQHF
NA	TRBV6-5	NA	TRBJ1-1	TGTGCCAGCAGTTACGACCCAGCTTTCTTT	CASSYDPAFF
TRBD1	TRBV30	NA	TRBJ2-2	TGTGCCTGGAGTGCGGCCGGGACAGGGCGGACCGGGGAGCTGTTTTTT	CAWSAAGTGRTGELFF
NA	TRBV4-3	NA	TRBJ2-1	TGCGCCAGCAGCCAAGATATTGTACAGCGTCTTTACAATGAGCAGTTCTTC	CASSQDIVQRLYNEQFF
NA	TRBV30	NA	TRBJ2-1	TGTGCCTGGGGCCCTATTTACAATGAGCAGTTCTTC	CAWGPIYNEQFF
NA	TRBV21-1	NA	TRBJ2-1	TGTGCCAGCAGCAAAGAGGCGAGCGGGACCTACAATGAGCAGTTCTTC	CASSKEASGTYNEQFF
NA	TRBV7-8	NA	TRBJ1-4	TGTGCCAGCAGCCTCTCCCTCTTGCCAACTAATGAAAAACTGTTTTTT	CASSLSLLPTNEKLFF
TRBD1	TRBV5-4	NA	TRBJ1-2	TGTGCCAGCAGCTTGGGGGACAGATACTATGGCTACACCTTC	CASSLGDRYYGYTF
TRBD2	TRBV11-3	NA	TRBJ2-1	TGTGCCAGCAGCCCTAAAGCGGGAGCCGAATTTAATGAGCAGTTCTTC	CASSPKAGAEFNEQFF